This section outlines one T cell receptor (beta chain) sequence together with its context. Its antigen remains unidentified. The sample belongs to a study of cytomegalovirus exposure and HLA in healthy donors. Study-wide results and limits: An analysis that was carried out later associated 15,000 to 20,000 TCR beta sequences with HLA alleles at 0.05 false discovery rate. Rare TCR sequences dominated, though some public TCRs recurred in many donors. CMV serostatus stood as the only immune exposure information on hand. In a later analysis, HLA-C alleles had the fewest associated TCRs, DRB1 alleles the most.

A multiplex PCR was run with 60 Vbeta primers and 13 Jbeta primers. This table comes from immunoSEQ multiplex PCR, and its TCRdb copy is limited to in-frame clones, with some not included. The sample data list approximately 110,000 clones. Sequencing was carried out using PBMCs. This TCR derives from a man younger than 30 in good health and CMV-seronegative.

The CDR3 DNA sequence: TGTGCCAGCAGGGGCAGGGTTAGCAATCAGCCCCAGCATTTT. Protein: CASRGRVSNQPQHF. The chain couples TRBV2 to TRBJ1-5, with TRBD1 as a possible D gene (5 bases). Trimming cost V 6 bases and J 0 bases, with 9 bases left between them. This CDR3 contains 14 residues. Germline assignment: CDR1 SNHLY and CDR2 FYNNEI.